This T cell receptor beta chain came from a study of identical twins. Template switching added a universal primer binding site, and final cDNA carried unique molecular identifiers. TCRdb called the 5' RACE reads again in MiXCR, with one record for every CDR3 protein. The sample gives roughly 250,000 distinct CDR3 sequences, around 15% of which show up once; under 9.5% is in the top ten. Turning to this clonotype: The antigen is undetermined.

General observations from the study: A cross-sectional statistical analysis, not follow-up of the same donors, supported the conclusions. Out-of-frame alpha sequences that twins shared showed excess low generation probability.

The V and J ends lost 7 bases and 11 bases respectively, with 17 bases between them. The germline gives CDR1 SGHAT, CDR2 FQNNGV. The CDR3 extends over 12 amino acids. The sequence was collected from a woman aged 18-30 years in good health. The rearrangement uses TRBV11-2 and TRBJ1-1, with D perhaps matching TRBD1 (6 bases). The sequencing sample was made of memory (CD45RO+) T cells sorted from blood. The DNA for the CDR3 is TGTGCCAGCACCCAGGGGCGGGGGGTCGCTTTCTTT. This encodes CASTQGRGVAFF.